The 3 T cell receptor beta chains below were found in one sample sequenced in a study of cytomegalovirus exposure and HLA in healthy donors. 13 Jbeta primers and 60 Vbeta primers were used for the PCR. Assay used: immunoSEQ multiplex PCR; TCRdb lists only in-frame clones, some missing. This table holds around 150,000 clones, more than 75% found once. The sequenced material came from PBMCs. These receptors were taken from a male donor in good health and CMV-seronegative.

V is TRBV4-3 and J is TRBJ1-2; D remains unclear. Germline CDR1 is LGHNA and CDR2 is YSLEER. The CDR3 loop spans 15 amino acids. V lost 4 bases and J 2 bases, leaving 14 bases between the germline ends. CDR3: CASSPTRGINYGYTF. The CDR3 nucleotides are TGCGCCAGCAGCCCCACTCGGGGAATAAACTATGGCTACACCTTC.

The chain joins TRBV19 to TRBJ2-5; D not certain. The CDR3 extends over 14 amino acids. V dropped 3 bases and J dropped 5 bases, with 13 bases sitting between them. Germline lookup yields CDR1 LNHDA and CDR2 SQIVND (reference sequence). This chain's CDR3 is CASSISGIGETQYF. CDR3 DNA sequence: TGTGCCAGTAGTATTTCAGGCATTGGGGAGACCCAGTACTTC.

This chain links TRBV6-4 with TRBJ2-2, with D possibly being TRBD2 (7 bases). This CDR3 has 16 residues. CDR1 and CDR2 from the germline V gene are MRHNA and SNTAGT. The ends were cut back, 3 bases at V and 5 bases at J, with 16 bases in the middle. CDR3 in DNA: TGTGCCAGCAGTGAGGGGGGGGGCCACAGGACCGGGGAGCTGTTTTTT. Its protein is CASSEGGGHRTGELFF.